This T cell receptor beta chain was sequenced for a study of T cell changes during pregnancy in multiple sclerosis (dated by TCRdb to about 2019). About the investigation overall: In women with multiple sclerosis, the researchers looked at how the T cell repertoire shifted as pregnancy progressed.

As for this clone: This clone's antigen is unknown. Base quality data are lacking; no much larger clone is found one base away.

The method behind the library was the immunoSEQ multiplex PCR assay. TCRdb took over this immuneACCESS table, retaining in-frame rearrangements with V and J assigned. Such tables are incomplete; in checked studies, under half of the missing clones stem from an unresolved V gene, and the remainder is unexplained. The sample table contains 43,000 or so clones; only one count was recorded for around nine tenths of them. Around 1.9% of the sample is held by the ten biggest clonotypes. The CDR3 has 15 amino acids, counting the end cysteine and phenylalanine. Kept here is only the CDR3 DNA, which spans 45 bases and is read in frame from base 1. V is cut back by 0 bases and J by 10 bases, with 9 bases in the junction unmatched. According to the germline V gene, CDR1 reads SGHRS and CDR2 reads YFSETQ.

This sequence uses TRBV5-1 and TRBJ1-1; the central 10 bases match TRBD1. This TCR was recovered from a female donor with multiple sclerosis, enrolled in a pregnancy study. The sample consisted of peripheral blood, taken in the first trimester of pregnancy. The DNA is TGCGCCAGCAGCTTGGCGACAGGGGGCTTGGTAAGAGCTTTCTTT. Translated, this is CASSLATGGLVRAFF.